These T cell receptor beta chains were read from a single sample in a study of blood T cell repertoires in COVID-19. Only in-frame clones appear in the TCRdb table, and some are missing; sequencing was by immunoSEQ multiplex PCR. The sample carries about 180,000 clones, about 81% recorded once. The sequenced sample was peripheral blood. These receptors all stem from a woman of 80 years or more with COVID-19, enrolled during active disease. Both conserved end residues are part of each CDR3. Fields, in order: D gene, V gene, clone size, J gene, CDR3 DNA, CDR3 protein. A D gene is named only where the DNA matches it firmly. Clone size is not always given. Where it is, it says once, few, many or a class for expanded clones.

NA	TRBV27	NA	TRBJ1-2	TGTGCCAGCAGTTCAGTTCGTAACTATGGCTACACCTTC	CASSSVRNYGYTF
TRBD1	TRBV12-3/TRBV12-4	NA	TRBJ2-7	TGTGCCAGCGGGAGAGGACAGGGTAACGAGCAGTACTTC	CASGRGQGNEQYF
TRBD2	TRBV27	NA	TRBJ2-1	TGTGCCAGCAGTTTAGCGGCGGGGGACGTCTACAATGAGCAGTTCTTC	CASSLAAGDVYNEQFF
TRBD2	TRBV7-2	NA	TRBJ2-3	TGTGCCAGCAGCTTAGCTAGCGGGGGGGTGGGAGATACGCAGTATTTT	CASSLASGGVGDTQYF
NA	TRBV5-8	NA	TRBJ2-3	TGTGCCAGCAGCTTGGCGTTCCTTAGCACAGATACGCAGTATTTT	CASSLAFLSTDTQYF
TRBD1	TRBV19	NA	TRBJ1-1	TGTGCCAGTAGTCTCCGATACGCCGACAGGGGGAATGAAGCTTTCTTT	CASSLRYADRGNEAFF
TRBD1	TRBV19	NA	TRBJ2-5	TGTGCCAGTAGACTCGCCAGGGACAGGCAAGAGACCCAGTACTTC	CASRLARDRQETQYF
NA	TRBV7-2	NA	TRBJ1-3	TGTGCCAGCAGTGAGTGGGCGGGAACTGGAAACACCATATATTTT	CASSEWAGTGNTIYF
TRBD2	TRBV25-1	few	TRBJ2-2	TGTGCCAGCAAGGCTAGCGGCCTCTCCGGGGAGCTGTTTTTT	CASKASGLSGELFF
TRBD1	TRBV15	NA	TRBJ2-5	TGTGCCACCAGCAGAGATTTTAGGACAGGTGAAGAGACCCAGTACTTC	CATSRDFRTGEETQYF
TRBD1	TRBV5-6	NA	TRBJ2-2	TGTGCCAGCAGCCGTATTGGACAGGGTAGTCCCGGGGAGCTGTTTTTT	CASSRIGQGSPGELFF
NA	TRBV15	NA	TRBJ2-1	TGTGCCACCAGCAGAGATCGGGGACTGTACAATGAGCAGTTCTTC	CATSRDRGLYNEQFF
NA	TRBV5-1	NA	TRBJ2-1	TGCGCCAGCAGCTTGGCTCTAGCGAACAATGAGCAGTTCTTC	CASSLALANNEQFF
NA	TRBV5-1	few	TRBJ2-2	TGCGCCAGCAGCTTGTGGGTTAGCGGGAACACCGGGGAGCTGTTTTTT	CASSLWVSGNTGELFF
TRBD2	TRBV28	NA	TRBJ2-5	TGTGCCAGCAGTCTACTAGCGGGAGGGGAGACCCAGTACTTC	CASSLLAGGETQYF
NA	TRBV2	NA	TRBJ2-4	TGTGCCAGCAGTGAAAAGGGAGCGGGAAACATTCAGTACTTC	CASSEKGAGNIQYF
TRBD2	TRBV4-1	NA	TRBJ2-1	TGCGCCAGCAGCCACCAACTCCTAGCGGGAGCCTACAATGAGCAGTTCTTC	CASSHQLLAGAYNEQFF
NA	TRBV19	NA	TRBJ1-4	TGTGCCAGTAGTACCGGGACAACAACTAATGAAAAACTGTTTTTT	CASSTGTTTNEKLFF
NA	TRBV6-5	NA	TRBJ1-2	TGTGCCAGCAGGACAGTTTACTATGGCTACACCTTC	CASRTVYYGYTF
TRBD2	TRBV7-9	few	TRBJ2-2	TGTGCCAGCAGCTTGGGACTAGCTCCCGGGGAGCTGTTTTTT	CASSLGLAPGELFF
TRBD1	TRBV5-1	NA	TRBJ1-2	TGCGCCAGCAGCTTGATCACAGGGGCGGACTATGGCTACACCTTC	CASSLITGADYGYTF
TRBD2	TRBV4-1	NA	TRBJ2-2	TGCGCCAGCCAATTAGCGGGAGGTGGTACCGGGGAGCTGTTTTTT	CASQLAGGGTGELFF
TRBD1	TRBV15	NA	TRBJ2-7	TGTGCCACCAGTCTCGACCGCAGGGGGCAGTACGAGCAGTACTTC	CATSLDRRGQYEQYF
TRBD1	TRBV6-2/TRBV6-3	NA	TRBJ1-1	TGTGCCAGCAGTGACAGGGGTCCTTCCTACACTGAAGCTTTCTTT	CASSDRGPSYTEAFF
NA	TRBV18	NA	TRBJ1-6	TGTGCCAGCTCACAAGACATGATGAGCTCCTATAATTCACCCCTCCACTTT	CASSQDMMSSYNSPLHF
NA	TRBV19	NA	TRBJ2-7	TGTGCCAGTAGCCGACCGGGGGACGGCTCCTACGAGCAGTACTTC	CASSRPGDGSYEQYF
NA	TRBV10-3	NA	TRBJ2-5	TGTGCCATCAGAGACGGACAGAGCCAAGAGACCCAGTACTTC	CAIRDGQSQETQYF
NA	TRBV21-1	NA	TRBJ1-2	TGTGCCAGCAGCAAAGGGACAGGGGGTATGAACTATGGCTACACCTTC	CASSKGTGGMNYGYTF
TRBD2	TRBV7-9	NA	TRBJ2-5	TGTGCTGACAGCGGGGCCGGGGGGACCCAGTACTTC	CADSGAGGTQYF
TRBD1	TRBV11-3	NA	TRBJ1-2	TGTGCCAGCAGCTCAATGGGACAGCCGATATATGGCTACACCTTC	CASSSMGQPIYGYTF
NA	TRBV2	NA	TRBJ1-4	TGTGCCAGCAGTGGGGACACCTCTAATGAAAAACTGTTTTTT	CASSGDTSNEKLFF
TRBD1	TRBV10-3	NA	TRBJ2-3	TGTGCCATCAGTGGGATCGGGACAGGGAGCACAGATACGCAGTATTTT	CAISGIGTGSTDTQYF
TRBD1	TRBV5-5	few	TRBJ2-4	TGTGCCAGCAGCTTGGGAGGTTGGCGGCAGGGGGACAACATTCAGTACTTC	CASSLGGWRQGDNIQYF
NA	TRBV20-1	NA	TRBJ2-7	TGCAGTGCTAGTTCCTGGAACAGGGTACTACACGAGCAGTACTTC	CSASSWNRVLHEQYF
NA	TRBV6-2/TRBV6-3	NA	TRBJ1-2	TGTGCCAGCAGTTACCGCAGGGTGAGTGGCTACACCTTC	CASSYRRVSGYTF
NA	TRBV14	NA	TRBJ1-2	TGTGCCAGCAGCCTAACGGGGGTCGGCTACACCTTC	CASSLTGVGYTF
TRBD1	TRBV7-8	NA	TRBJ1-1	TGTGCCAGCAGCCGGACAGGGAACACTGAAGCTTTCTTT	CASSRTGNTEAFF
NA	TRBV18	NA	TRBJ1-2	TGTGCCAGCTCACCACGACAGGACCTCCTTAACTATGGCTACACCTTC	CASSPRQDLLNYGYTF
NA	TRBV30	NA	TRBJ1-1	TGTGCCTGGAGCACCGGGACTTTTGAAGCTTTCTTT	CAWSTGTFEAFF
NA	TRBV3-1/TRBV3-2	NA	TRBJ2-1	TGTGCCAGCAGCCAAGATCTGGACACCTACAATGAGCAGTTCTTC	CASSQDLDTYNEQFF
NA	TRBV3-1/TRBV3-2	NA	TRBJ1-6	TGTGCCAGCAGCGGGGACAATCCTCCGATGGGACCCCTCCACTTT	CASSGDNPPMGPLHF
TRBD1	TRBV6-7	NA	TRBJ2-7	TGTGCCAGCAGTCATACCGGGGGACAGGGGAAAGAGCAGTACTTC	CASSHTGGQGKEQYF
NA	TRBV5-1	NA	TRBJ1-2	TGCGCCAGCAGCTTGGAAGGGGCTAACTATGGCTACACCTTC	CASSLEGANYGYTF
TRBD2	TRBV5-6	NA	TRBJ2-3	TGTGCCAGCAGCTTGGCAGGACTAGCATCTAGCACAGATACGCAGTATTTT	CASSLAGLASSTDTQYF
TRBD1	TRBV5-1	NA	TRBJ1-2	TGCGCCAGCAGCTCACAGGGGGCCCGTTTGAGTGGCTACACCTTC	CASSSQGARLSGYTF
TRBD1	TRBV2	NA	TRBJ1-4	TGTGCCAGCAAGGGTAGACAGGGCAATGAAAAACTGTTTTTT	CASKGRQGNEKLFF